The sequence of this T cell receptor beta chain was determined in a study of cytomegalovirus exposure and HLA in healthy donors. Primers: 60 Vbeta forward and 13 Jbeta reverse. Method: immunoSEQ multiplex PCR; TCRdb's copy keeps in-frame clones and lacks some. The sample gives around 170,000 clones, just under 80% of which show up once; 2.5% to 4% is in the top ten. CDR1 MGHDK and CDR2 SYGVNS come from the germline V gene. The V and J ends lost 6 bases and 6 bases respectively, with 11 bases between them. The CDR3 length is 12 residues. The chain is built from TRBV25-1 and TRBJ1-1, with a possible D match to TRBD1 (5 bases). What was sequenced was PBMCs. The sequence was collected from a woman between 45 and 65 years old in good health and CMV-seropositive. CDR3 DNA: TGTGCCAGCAGGGGGCTTCTGCCTGAAGCTTTCTTT. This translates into CASRGLLPEAFF.